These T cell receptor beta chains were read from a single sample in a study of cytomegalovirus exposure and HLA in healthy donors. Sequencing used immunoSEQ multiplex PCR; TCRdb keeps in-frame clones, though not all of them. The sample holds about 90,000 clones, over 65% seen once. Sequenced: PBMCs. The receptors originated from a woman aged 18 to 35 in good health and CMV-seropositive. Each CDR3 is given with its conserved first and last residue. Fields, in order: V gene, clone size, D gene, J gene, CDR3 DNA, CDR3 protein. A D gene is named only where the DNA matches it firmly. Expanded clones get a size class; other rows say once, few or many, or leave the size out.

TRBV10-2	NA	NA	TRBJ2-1	TGCGCCAGCAGTCTGCCGAACAGATTATTCACTTCCTCCTACAATGAGCAGTTCTTC	CASSLPNRLFTSSYNEQFF
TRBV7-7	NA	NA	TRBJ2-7	TGTGCTAGCAGTTTGGGTCGAGGGAACTACGAGCAGTACTTC	CASSLGRGNYEQYF
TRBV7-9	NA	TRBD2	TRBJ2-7	TGTGCCAGCAGCCGGGGACTAGCGGAGGAGCAGTACTTC	CASSRGLAEEQYF
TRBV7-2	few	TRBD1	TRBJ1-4	TGTGCCAGCAGCTTTAACAGGGGGGAAAATGAAAAACTGTTTTTT	CASSFNRGENEKLFF
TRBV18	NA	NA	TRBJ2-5	TGTGCCAGCTCACGGAGGATCCCTCAAGAGACCCAGTACTTC	CASSRRIPQETQYF
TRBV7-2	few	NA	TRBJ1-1	TGTGCCAGCAGCCAAACTTTAGCTGAAGCTTTCTTT	CASSQTLAEAFF
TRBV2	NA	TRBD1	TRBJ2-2	TGTGCCAGCGGGACAGACACCGGGGAGCTGTTTTTT	CASGTDTGELFF
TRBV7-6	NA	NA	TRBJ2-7	TGTGCCAGCAGCTTAGGGGGTGGGGCGATGGGCGAGCAGTACTTC	CASSLGGGAMGEQYF
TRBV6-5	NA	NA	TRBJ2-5	TGTGCCAGCAGTGTAGGACAGCCGAGCTCTGGGACCCAGTACTTC	CASSVGQPSSGTQYF
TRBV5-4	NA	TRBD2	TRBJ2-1	TGTGCCAGCAGCCGACCCGGGACTAGCGGGATTGGCTCCTACAATGAGCAGTTCTTC	CASSRPGTSGIGSYNEQFF
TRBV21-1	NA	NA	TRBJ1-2	TGTGCCAGCAGCAACAGGGGTGTCTACACCTTC	CASSNRGVYTF
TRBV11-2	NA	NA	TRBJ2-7	TGTGCCAGCAGCATGGACCCCCCGGGGGAGCAGTACTTC	CASSMDPPGEQYF
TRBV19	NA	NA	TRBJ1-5	TGTGCCAGTAGTATCGTACAGGGACCCGGTCAGCCCCAGCATTTT	CASSIVQGPGQPQHF
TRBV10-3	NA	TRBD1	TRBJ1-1	TGTGCCATCAGCCTAGGGGGCTTTGAAGCTTTCTTT	CAISLGGFEAFF
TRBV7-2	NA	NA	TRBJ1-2	TGTGCCAGCAGTGGCAGGGTCTATGGCTACACCTTC	CASSGRVYGYTF